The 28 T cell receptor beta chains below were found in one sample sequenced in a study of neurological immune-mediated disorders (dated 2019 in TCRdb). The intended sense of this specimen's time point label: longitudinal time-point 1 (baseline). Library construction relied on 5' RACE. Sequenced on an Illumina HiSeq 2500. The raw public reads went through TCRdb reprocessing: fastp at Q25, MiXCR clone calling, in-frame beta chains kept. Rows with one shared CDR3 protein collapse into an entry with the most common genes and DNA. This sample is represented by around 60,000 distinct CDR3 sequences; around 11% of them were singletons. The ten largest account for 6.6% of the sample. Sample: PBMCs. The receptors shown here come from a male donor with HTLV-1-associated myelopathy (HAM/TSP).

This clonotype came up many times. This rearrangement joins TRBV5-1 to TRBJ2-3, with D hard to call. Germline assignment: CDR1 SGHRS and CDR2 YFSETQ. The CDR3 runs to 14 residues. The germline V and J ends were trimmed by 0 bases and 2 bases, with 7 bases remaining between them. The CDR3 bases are TGCGCCAGCAGCTTGGCCGTCATCACAGATACGCAGTATTTT. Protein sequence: CASSLAVITDTQYF.

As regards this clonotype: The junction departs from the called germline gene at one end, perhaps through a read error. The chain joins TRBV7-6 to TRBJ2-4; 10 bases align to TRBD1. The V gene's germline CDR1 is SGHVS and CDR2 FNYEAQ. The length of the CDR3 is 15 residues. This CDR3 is CSSSPPGQGRNIQYF. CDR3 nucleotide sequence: TGTTCCAGCAGCCCTCCGGGACAGGGGAGGAACATTCAGTACTTC.

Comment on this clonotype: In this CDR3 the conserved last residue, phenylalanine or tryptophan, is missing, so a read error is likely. The DNA of the CDR3 is TGTGCCAGCAGGACAGGGAGCGCGAAACTCTACGAGCAGTACTCC. Amino acid sequence: CASRTGSAKLYEQYS. V and J are TRBV6-6 and TRBJ2-7; the match to TRBD1 covers 7 bases. The V gene end was trimmed by 6 bases and the J gene end by 3 bases; junction bases not matched to a gene: 11. Germline-derived CDR1 and CDR2 are MNHNY and SVGAGI (reference sequence). This CDR3 contains 15 residues.

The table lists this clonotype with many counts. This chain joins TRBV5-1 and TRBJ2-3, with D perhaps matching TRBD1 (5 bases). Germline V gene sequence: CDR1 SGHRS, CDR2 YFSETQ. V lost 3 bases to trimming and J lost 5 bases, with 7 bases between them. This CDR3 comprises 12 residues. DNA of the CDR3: TGCGCCAGCAGCTCCCAGGGAGATACGCAGTATTTT. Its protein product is CASSSQGDTQYF. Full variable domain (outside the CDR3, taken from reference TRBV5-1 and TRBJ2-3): KAGVTQTPRYLIKTRGQQVTLSCSPISGHRSVSWYQQTPGQGLQFLFEYFSETQRNKGNFPGRFSGRQFSNSRSEMNVSTLELGDSALYLCASSSQGDTQYFGPGTRLTVL.

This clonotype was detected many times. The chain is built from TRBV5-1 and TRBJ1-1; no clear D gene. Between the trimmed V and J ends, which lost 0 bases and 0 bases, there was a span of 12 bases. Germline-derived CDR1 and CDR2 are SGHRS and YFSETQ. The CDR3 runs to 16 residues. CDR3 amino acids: CASSLVPGFMNTEAFF. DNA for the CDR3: TGCGCCAGCAGCTTGGTTCCCGGGTTCATGAACACTGAAGCTTTCTTT.

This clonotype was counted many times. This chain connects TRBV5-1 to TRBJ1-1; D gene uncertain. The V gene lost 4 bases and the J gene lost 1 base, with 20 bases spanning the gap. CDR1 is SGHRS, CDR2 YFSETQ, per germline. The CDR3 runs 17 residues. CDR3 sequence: CASSPIVSSGGNTEAFF. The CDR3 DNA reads TGCGCCAGCAGCCCGATTGTGAGTAGCGGAGGGAACACTGAAGCTTTCTTT.

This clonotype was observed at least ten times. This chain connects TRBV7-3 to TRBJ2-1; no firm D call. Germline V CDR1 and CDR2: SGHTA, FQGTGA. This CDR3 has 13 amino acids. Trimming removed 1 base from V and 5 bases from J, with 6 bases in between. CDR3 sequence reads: CASSLKHDNEQFF. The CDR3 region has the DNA TGTGCCAGCAGCTTAAAACACGACAATGAGCAGTTCTTC.

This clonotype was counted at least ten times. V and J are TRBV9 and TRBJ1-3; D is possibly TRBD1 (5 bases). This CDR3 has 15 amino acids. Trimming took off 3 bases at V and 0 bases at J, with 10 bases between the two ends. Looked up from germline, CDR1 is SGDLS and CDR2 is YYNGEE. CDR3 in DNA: TGTGCCAGCAGCGCCCGGGGGTTCTCTGGAAACACCATATATTTT. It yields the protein CASSARGFSGNTIYF.

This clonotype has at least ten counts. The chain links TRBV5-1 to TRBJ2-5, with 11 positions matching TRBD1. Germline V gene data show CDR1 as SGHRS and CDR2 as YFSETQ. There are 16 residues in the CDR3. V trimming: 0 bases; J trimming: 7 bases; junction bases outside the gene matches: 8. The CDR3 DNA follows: TGCGCCAGCAGCTTGGAGGGACAGGGGGTGATGGGGACCCAGTACTTC. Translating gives CASSLEGQGVMGTQYF.

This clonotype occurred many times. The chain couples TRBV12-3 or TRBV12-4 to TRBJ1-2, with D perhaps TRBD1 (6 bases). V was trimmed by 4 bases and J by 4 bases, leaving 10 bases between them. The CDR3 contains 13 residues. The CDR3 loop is CASSSDSLYGYTF. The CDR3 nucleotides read TGTGCCAGCAGTTCGGACAGCCTCTATGGCTACACCTTC.

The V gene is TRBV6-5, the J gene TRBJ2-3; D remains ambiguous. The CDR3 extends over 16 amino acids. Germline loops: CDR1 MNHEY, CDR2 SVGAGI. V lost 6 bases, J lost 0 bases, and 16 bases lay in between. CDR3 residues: CASSPPAPSSTDTQYF. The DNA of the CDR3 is TGTGCCAGCAGCCCCCCAGCTCCGTCTAGCACAGATACGCAGTATTTT.

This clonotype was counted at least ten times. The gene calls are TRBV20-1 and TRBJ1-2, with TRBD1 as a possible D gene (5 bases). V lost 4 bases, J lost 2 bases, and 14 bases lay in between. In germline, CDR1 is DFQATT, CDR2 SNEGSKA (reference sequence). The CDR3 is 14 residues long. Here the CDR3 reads CSATWDGTNYGYTF. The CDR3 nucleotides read TGCAGTGCTACGTGGGACGGAACCAACTATGGCTACACCTTC.

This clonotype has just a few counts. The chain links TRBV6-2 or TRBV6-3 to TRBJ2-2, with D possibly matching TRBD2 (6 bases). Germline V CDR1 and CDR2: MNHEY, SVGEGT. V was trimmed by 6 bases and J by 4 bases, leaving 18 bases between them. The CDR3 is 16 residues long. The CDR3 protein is CASRPHLAAGTGELFF. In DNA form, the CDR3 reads TGTGCCAGCAGGCCCCATTTAGCGGCGGGCACCGGGGAGCTGTTTTTT.

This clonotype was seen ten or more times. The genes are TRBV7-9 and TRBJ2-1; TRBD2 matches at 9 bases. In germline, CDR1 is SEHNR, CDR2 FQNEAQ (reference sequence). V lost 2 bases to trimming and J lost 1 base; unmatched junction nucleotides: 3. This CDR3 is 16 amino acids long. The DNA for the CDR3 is TGTGCCAGCAGCTTATGGCTAGCGGGGTCCTACAATGAGCAGTTCTTC. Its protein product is CASSLWLAGSYNEQFF.

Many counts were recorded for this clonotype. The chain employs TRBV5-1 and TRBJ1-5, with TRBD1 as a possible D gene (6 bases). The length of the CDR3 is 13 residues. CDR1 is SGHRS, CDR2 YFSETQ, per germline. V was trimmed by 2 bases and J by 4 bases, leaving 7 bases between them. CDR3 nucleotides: TGCGCCAGCAGCTTTGGACAGAATCAGCCCCAGCATTTT. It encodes CASSFGQNQPQHF.

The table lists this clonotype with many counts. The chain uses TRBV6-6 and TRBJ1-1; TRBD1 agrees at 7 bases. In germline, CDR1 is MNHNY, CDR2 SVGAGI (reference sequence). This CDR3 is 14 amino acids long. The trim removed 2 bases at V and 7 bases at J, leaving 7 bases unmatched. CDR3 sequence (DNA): TGTGCCAGCAGTTACACGACAGGGTCGGGTGAAGCTTTCTTT. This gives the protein CASSYTTGSGEAFF.

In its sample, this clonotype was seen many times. The CDR3 DNA reads TGCAGTGCTAGAGACCCTAGCGGGGGGGCCATTGAGACCCAGTACTTC. Translating gives CSARDPSGGAIETQYF. This sequence joins TRBV20-1 and TRBJ2-5; the match to TRBD2 covers 12 bases. After removal of 0 bases from V and 5 bases from J, the junction contained 7 bases not matched to a gene. The CDR3 has 16 residues. Per the germline V gene, CDR1 is DFQATT and CDR2 is SNEGSKA (reference sequence).

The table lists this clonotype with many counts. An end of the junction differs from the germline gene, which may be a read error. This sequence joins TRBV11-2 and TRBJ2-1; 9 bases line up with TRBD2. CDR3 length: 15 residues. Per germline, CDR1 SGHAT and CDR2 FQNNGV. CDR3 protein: CASSPGAGGNKEQFF. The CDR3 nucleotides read TGTGCCAGCAGCCCAGGGGCGGGGGGGAACAAAGAGCAGTTCTTC.

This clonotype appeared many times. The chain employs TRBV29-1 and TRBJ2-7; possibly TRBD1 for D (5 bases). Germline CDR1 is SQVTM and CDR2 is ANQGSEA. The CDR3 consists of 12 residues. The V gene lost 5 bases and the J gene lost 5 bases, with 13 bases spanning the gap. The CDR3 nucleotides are TGCAGCGTTCGAAACAGGTACAACGAGCAGTACTTC. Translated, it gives CSVRNRYNEQYF.

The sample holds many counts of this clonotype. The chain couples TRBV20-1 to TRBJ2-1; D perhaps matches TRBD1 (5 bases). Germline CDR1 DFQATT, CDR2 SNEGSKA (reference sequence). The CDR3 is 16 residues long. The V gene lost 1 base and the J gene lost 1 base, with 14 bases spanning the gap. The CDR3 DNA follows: TGCAGTGCTAGAGGGGCCACAGGAGAATCCTACAATGAGCAGTTCTTC. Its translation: CSARGATGESYNEQFF.

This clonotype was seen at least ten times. The CDR3 here is CASSSRPPGQGYEQYF. CDR3 nucleotides: TGTGCCAGCAGTTCGAGACCTCCGGGACAGGGCTACGAGCAGTACTTC. V gene TRBV27 combines with J gene TRBJ2-7; 9 bases map to TRBD1. Germline V gives CDR1 MNHEY, CDR2 SMNVEV (reference sequence). CDR3 size: 16 residues. J lost 3 bases, V lost 4 bases, and 10 bases had no gene match.

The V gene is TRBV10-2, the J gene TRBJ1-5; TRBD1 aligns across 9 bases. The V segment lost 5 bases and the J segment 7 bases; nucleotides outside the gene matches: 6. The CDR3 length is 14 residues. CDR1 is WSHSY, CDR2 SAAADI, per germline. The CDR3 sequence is CASSWDRAGQPQHF. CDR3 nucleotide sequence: TGCGCCAGCAGTTGGGACAGGGCGGGCCAGCCCCAGCATTTT.

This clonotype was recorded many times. CDR3 nucleotide sequence: TGCGCCAGCAGAAATAAAACCCCAGGGAGCTCCTACGAGCAGTACTTC. Protein sequence: CASRNKTPGSSYEQYF. The rearrangement uses TRBV5-1 and TRBJ2-7; either TRBD1 or TRBD2 may fit D (5 bases each). V was shortened by 5 bases and J by 0 bases, with 18 bases between the two germline ends. The CDR3 runs to 16 residues. In germline, CDR1 is SGHRS, CDR2 YFSETQ.

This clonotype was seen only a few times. CDR3 sequence reads: CASSEGVGELTDTQYF. CDR3 nucleotides: TGCGCCAGCAGCGAAGGGGTGGGGGAGCTCACAGATACGCAGTATTTT. This chain joins TRBV4-3 and TRBJ2-3, with D possibly being TRBD1 or TRBD2 (5 bases each). CDR1 is LGHNA, CDR2 YSLEER, per germline. The CDR3 length is 16 residues. V was pared by 5 bases and J by 2 bases, with 17 bases between.

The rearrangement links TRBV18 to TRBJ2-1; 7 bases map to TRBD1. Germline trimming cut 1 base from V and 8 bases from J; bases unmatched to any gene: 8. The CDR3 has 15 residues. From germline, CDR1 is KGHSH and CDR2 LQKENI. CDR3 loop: CASSPQTGLRDEQFF. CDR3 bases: TGTGCCAGCTCACCACAGACAGGGCTGCGGGATGAGCAGTTCTTC. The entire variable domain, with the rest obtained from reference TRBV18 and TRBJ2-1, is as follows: NAGVMQNPRHLVRRRGQEARLRCSPMKGHSHVYWYRQLPEEGLKFMVYLQKENIIDESGMPKERFSAEFPKEGPSILRIQQVVRGDSAAYFCASSPQTGLRDEQFFGPGTRLTVL.

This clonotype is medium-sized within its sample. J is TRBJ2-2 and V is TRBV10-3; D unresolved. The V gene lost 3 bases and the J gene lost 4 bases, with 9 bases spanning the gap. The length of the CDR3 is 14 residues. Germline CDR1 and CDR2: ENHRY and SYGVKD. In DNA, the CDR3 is TGTGCCATCAGTGAAGAAGACCCCACCGGGGAGCTGTTTTTT. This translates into CAISEEDPTGELFF.

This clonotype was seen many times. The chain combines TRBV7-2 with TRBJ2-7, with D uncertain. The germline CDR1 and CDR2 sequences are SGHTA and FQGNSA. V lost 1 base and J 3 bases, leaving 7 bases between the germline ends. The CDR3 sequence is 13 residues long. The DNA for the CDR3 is TGTGCCAGCAGCTTAGGGGCCGACTACGAGCAGTACTTC. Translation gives CASSLGADYEQYF.

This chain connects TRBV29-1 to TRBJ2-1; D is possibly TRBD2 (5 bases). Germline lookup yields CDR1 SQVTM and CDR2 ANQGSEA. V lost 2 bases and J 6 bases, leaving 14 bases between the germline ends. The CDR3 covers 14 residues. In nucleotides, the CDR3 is TGCAGCGTTGAACTCGGGGTAGTACCCAATGAGCAGTTCTTC. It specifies CSVELGVVPNEQFF.